One and the same sample provided the 21 T cell receptor beta chains below, sequenced in a study of CD8 T cells in Susac syndrome. Reverse transcription of roughly 0.5 to 1 ug RNA used random hexamers. From the immunoSEQ multiplex PCR reads, TCRdb called clonotypes with MiXCR, one entry per CDR3 protein. Of about 120,000 distinct CDR3 sequences in the sample, less than 95% are singletons; the top ten hold 0.095% to 0.1%. Sequenced sample: CD4+ T cells from PBMCs. The receptor source for this set is a human donor in good health.

This rearrangement joins TRBV15 to TRBJ2-1; D is possibly TRBD2 (5 bases). This CDR3 spans 18 amino acids. Per germline, CDR1 LNHNV and CDR2 YYDKDF (reference sequence). V was pared by 0 bases and J by 5 bases, with 20 bases between. The CDR3 nucleotides read TGTGCCACCAGCAGAGAAACTAGTGTAGCAATGCGGGACAATGAGCAGTTCTTC. It encodes CATSRETSVAMRDNEQFF.

The rearrangement joins TRBV7-2 to TRBJ2-3; TRBD1 agrees at 7 bases. This CDR3 is built from 14 residues. Per germline, CDR1 SGHTA and CDR2 FQGNSA. With 5 bases clipped from V and 10 bases from J, the junction kept 12 bases outside the gene matches. The CDR3 DNA reads TGTGCCAGCAGCCCCTTAGGGGGCGCCGGCGCGCAGTATTTT. Its translation is CASSPLGGAGAQYF.

The chain joins TRBV2 to TRBJ2-7; D possibly corresponds to TRBD2 (6 bases). V lost 5 bases and J lost 0, with 20 bases in between. The CDR3 length is 17 residues. CDR1 and CDR2 from the germline V gene are SNHLY and FYNNEI. CDR3 sequence reads: CASSFWGSGTNSYEQYF. The CDR3 DNA reads TGTGCCAGCAGTTTTTGGGGTAGCGGAACGAACTCCTACGAGCAGTACTTC.

This chain uses TRBV5-1 with TRBJ1-1, with TRBD1 identical over 9 bases. Germline V gene lookup returns CDR1 SGHRS and CDR2 YFSETQ. The CDR3 covers 14 residues. The junction had 12 bases not matched to a gene; V was cut back by 2 bases and J by 13 bases. The CDR3: CASSFSGTGSPYFF. Written as DNA, the CDR3 is TGCGCCAGCAGCTTTTCCGGGACAGGGAGCCCTTATTTCTTT. Full variable domain (missing parts from reference TRBV5-1 and TRBJ1-1): KAGVTQTPRYLIKTRGQQVTLSCSPISGHRSVSWYQQTPGQGLQFLFEYFSETQRNKGNFPGRFSGRQFSNSRSEMNVSTLELGDSALYLCASSFSGTGSPYFFGQGTRLTVV.

This chain connects TRBV10-3 to TRBJ2-7; D possibly corresponds to TRBD2 (6 bases). Trimming shortened V by 0 bases and J by 4 bases, and 16 bases separated the two germline ends. CDR3 length: 16 amino acids. CDR1 and CDR2 (germline): ENHRY, SYGVKD. CDR3 in DNA: TGTGCCATCAGTGAGTCGAGTTGGCGGGACCGGTACGAGCAGTACTTC. This codes for CAISESSWRDRYEQYF.

The count of this clonotype is one. The rearrangement links TRBV7-2 to TRBJ1-1; unclear D gene. V lost 5 bases and J lost 1, with 8 bases in between. Germline lookup yields CDR1 SGHTA and CDR2 FQGNSA. This CDR3 region has 13 residues. CDR3 sequence reads: CASSREPNTEAFF. The CDR3 DNA reads TGTGCCAGCAGCCGAGAACCGAACACTGAAGCTTTCTTT. The whole variable domain, filled in from reference TRBV7-2 and TRBJ1-1, reads GAGVSQSPSNKVTEKGKDVELRCDPISGHTALYWYRQSLGQGLEFLIYFQGNSAPDKSGLPSDRFSAERTGGSVSTLTIQRTQQEDSAVYLCASSREPNTEAFFGQGTRLTVV.

CDR3 in amino acids: CASSYWASEGSGNTIYF. DNA of the CDR3: TGTGCCAGCAGTTACTGGGCCTCGGAGGGCTCTGGAAACACCATATATTTT. The genes are TRBV6-5 and TRBJ1-3; D gene ambiguous. From germline, CDR1 is MNHEY and CDR2 SVGAGI. V was clipped by 1 base and J by 0 bases, with 13 bases between them. CDR3 length: 17 residues.

V is TRBV7-9 and J is TRBJ2-1, with 7 bases that match TRBD2. The CDR3 is made up of 13 amino acids. The V gene end was trimmed by 2 bases and the J gene end by 6 bases; junction bases not matched to a gene: 1. Germline V gene lookup returns CDR1 SEHNR and CDR2 FQNEAQ (reference sequence). CDR3 nucleotide sequence: TGTGCCAGCAGCTTACCGGGAGGCAATGAGCAGTTCTTC. Translating it yields CASSLPGGNEQFF.

This sequence joins TRBV6-5 and TRBJ2-7; 10 bases map to TRBD1. The V gene's germline CDR1 is MNHEY and CDR2 SVGAGI. The CDR3 runs 17 residues. V was pared by 0 bases and J by 1 base, with 6 bases of the junction left unmatched. CDR3 nucleotides: TGTGCCAGCAGTTACTCTGGAGGGACAGGGGCTTCCTACGAGCAGTACTTC. It yields the protein CASSYSGGTGASYEQYF.

The V gene is TRBV20-1, the J gene TRBJ2-5, with 7 bases aligning to TRBD2. Trimming cost V 3 bases and J 0 bases; bases outside gene matches: 10. The CDR3 contains 16 residues. From germline, CDR1 is DFQATT and CDR2 SNEGSKA (reference sequence). The CDR3 DNA reads as TGCAGTGCTAGCCCTTCTGCGGGAGCTTACCAAGAGACCCAGTACTTC. Amino acid sequence: CSASPSAGAYQETQYF.

This chain joins TRBV29-1 and TRBJ2-1, with D hard to call. There are 10 residues in the CDR3. V lost 4 bases and J lost 6, with 4 bases in between. The germline gives CDR1 SQVTM, CDR2 ANQGSEA. The CDR3, as DNA: TGCAGCGTTGGCACCAATGAGCAGTTCTTC. This sequence encodes CSVGTNEQFF.

The chain joins TRBV16 to TRBJ1-2, with D perhaps matching TRBD1 (6 bases). V dropped 2 bases and J dropped 2 bases, with 6 bases sitting between them. Germline V gives CDR1 KGHSY, CDR2 FQNENV. This CDR3 spans 13 amino acids. The CDR3 loop is CASSQGGNYGYTF. CDR3 DNA: TGTGCCAGCAGCCAAGGGGGCAACTATGGCTACACCTTC.

The rearrangement joins TRBV3-1 to TRBJ1-3, with 7 nucleotides matching TRBD1. V gave up 4 bases and J gave up 0 bases; unmatched junction bases: 3. The CDR3 consists of 15 residues. Germline CDR1 LGHDT, CDR2 YNNKEL (reference sequence). CDR3 protein: CASSRDRVSGNTIYF. As DNA, the CDR3 is TGTGCCAGCAGCCGAGACAGGGTCTCTGGAAACACCATATATTTT.

The chain combines TRBV27 with TRBJ2-7; 8 bases are shared with TRBD2. The CDR3 sequence is 15 residues long. The germline CDR1 and CDR2 sequences are MNHEY and SMNVEV (reference sequence). Trimming at V came to 2 bases and at J to 3 bases, leaving 6 bases not matched to a gene. The CDR3 loop reads CASSLDGTRGYEQYF. As DNA, the CDR3 is TGTGCCAGCAGTTTAGACGGGACTAGAGGCTACGAGCAGTACTTC.

The V gene is TRBV20-1, the J gene TRBJ2-1, with TRBD2 identical over 8 bases. Germline V gene sequence: CDR1 DFQATT, CDR2 SNEGSKA (reference sequence). The junction had 20 bases not matched to a gene; V was cut back by 0 bases and J by 7 bases. The length of the CDR3 is 19 residues. The CDR3, as DNA: TGCAGTGCTAGAGATGGGTCTGGCGGGAGGAGCCGAAGGTGGAATGAGCAGTTCTTC. Protein product: CSARDGSGGRSRRWNEQFF.

The count of this clonotype is one. This rearrangement joins TRBV5-4 to TRBJ2-2; D is perhaps TRBD2 (6 bases). Per the germline V gene, CDR1 is SGHNT and CDR2 is YYREEE (reference sequence). The length of the CDR3 is 12 residues. The V end was cut by 9 bases, the J end by 7 bases, with 13 bases between. CDR3 sequence: CAIERRGGELFF. In DNA form, the CDR3 reads TGTGCCATTGAAAGGCGGGGCGGGGAGCTGTTTTTT.

This chain connects TRBV12-3 or TRBV12-4 to TRBJ1-6; D gene unclear. This CDR3 contains 13 residues. Trimming took off 3 bases at V and 9 bases at J, with 9 bases between the two ends. The CDR3 coding sequence is TGTGCCAGCAGTTTGGTGTCCGGTTCACCCCTCCACTTT. Its translation: CASSLVSGSPLHF.

The chain has TRBV28 and TRBJ1-2, with D possibly matching TRBD1 (5 bases). V was clipped by 6 bases and J by 7 bases, with 15 bases between them. The CDR3 loop spans 13 amino acids. CDR1 is MDHEN, CDR2 SYDVKM, per germline. The CDR3 spells CASRTGAGGGYTF. As DNA, the CDR3 is TGTGCCAGCAGGACGGGAGCCGGGGGTGGCTACACCTTC.

This chain links TRBV4-3 with TRBJ2-2, with D perhaps matching TRBD1 (5 bases). The CDR3 has 18 residues. V lost 0 bases and J lost 0, with 14 bases in between. Germline-derived CDR1 and CDR2 are LGHNA and YSLEER. The CDR3 loop is CASSQEGVNRANTGELFF. The CDR3 coding sequence is TGCGCCAGCAGCCAAGAAGGGGTAAATCGGGCGAACACCGGGGAGCTGTTTTTT.

This clonotype has a handful of counts. The rearrangement links TRBV7-9 to TRBJ2-2; no clear D gene. The CDR3 length is 12 residues. In germline, CDR1 is SEHNR, CDR2 FQNEAQ (reference sequence). The ends were cut back, 1 base at V and 6 bases at J, with 3 bases in the middle. Here the CDR3 DNA reads TGTGCCAGCAGCTTAGTCCCCGGGGAGCTGTTTTTT. Protein product: CASSLVPGELFF.

The rearrangement links TRBV4-2 to TRBJ2-1; no clear D. The CDR3 length is 12 residues. Germline V gene data show CDR1 as LGHNA and CDR2 as YNFKEQ. The V end was cut by 3 bases, the J end by 7 bases, with 7 bases between. The CDR3 sequence is CASSQLRNEQFF. CDR3 in DNA: TGTGCCAGCAGCCAGCTTCGAAATGAGCAGTTCTTC.